The 12 T cell receptor beta chains below all came from one sample that was sequenced in a study of T-cell reconstitution after alpha-beta-depleted transplantation in children. Unique molecular identifiers were used in preparing the TCRbeta library. Each CDR3 protein is one row after TCRdb ran MiXCR on the PCR reads. The sample includes fewer than 550,000 distinct CDR3 sequences, about a tenth of them seen just once. Sample: PBMCs from the stem cell graft donor, taken from the stem cell graft. These receptors were collected from a human donor who donated a stem cell graft to a child with acute myeloid leukemia.

This clonotype has more than one count but fewer than ten. The rearrangement uses TRBV7-8 and TRBJ2-1; 8 positions match TRBD1. Trimming removed 4 bases from V and 5 bases from J; junction bases left unmatched: 7. From germline, CDR1 is SGHVS and CDR2 FQNEAQ. The CDR3 spans 15 residues. The CDR3 bases are TGTGCCAGCAGCTCAACATGGACAGGGAACAATGAGCAGTTCTTC. This codes for CASSSTWTGNNEQFF. The entire variable domain, with the rest obtained from reference TRBV7-8 and TRBJ2-1, is as follows: GAGVSQSPRYKVAKRGQDVALRCDPISGHVSLFWYQQALGQGPEFLTYFQNEAQLDKSGLPSDRFFAERPEGSVSTLKIQRTQQEDSAVYLCASSSTWTGNNEQFFGPGTRLTVL.

This clonotype was detected a few times. The CDR3 sequence is CASSVEGTGLYEQYF. In DNA form, the CDR3 reads TGTGCCAGCAGCGTAGAGGGGACAGGGTTATACGAGCAGTACTTC. The rearrangement joins TRBV9 to TRBJ2-7; 9 nucleotides line up with TRBD1. The CDR3 contains 15 residues. V lost 0 bases and J lost 4; bases outside the gene matches: 5. The germline V gene has CDR1 SGDLS and CDR2 YYNGEE.

This clonotype has more than one count but fewer than ten. CDR3 coding DNA: TGCAGTGCTGCTCACGAGACCGCCTATGGCTACACCTTC. Amino acids: CSAAHETAYGYTF. V gene TRBV20-1 combines with J gene TRBJ1-2; D call uncertain. The CDR3 contains 13 residues. Germline values: CDR1 DFQATT, CDR2 SNEGSKA (reference sequence). V lost 5 bases and J lost 4, with 14 bases in between.

The chain employs TRBV4-2 and TRBJ2-5; the match to TRBD2 covers 13 bases. Per the germline V gene, CDR1 is LGHNA and CDR2 is YNFKEQ. J lost 5 bases, V lost 4 bases, and 7 bases had no gene match. The CDR3 has 16 residues. The CDR3 sequence: CASSPGLAGLDETQYF. The CDR3 region has the DNA TGTGCCAGCAGCCCGGGACTAGCGGGGCTTGACGAGACCCAGTACTTC.

By share of the sample, this clonotype is medium-sized (0.01 to 0.1%). The rearrangement links TRBV5-1 to TRBJ2-5, with 12 nucleotides matching TRBD2. V gave up 4 bases and J gave up 5 bases; unmatched junction bases: 3. The CDR3 contains 14 residues. CDR1 and CDR2 (germline): SGHRS, YFSETQ. The CDR3 protein is CASSAGTSGETQYF. The CDR3 DNA sequence: TGCGCCAGCAGCGCCGGGACTAGCGGGGAGACCCAGTACTTC.

This chain links TRBV4-3 with TRBJ2-7; D is perhaps TRBD1 or TRBD2 (5 bases each). Trimming cost V 5 bases and J 0 bases, with 17 bases left between them. From germline, CDR1 is LGHNA and CDR2 YSLEER. The CDR3 consists of 16 residues. The CDR3 sequence is CASSYRFEGSSYEQYF. The CDR3 DNA follows: TGCGCCAGCAGCTACCGTTTCGAGGGGAGCTCCTACGAGCAGTACTTC.

The sample holds many counts of this clonotype. The chain joins TRBV7-2 to TRBJ2-5, with D possibly being TRBD2 (5 bases). This CDR3 is built from 15 residues. Germline V gene data show CDR1 as SGHTA and CDR2 as FQGNSA. V was clipped by 1 base and J by 1 base, with 10 bases between them. The CDR3 DNA reads as TGTGCCAGCAGCTTAGGAGGGTATCCCCAAGAGACCCAGTACTTC. Protein product: CASSLGGYPQETQYF.

A few counts support this clonotype. The V gene is TRBV7-2, the J gene TRBJ1-4; 7 bases fit TRBD1. V gave up 1 base and J gave up 6 bases; unmatched junction bases: 5. Germline lookup yields CDR1 SGHTA and CDR2 FQGNSA. The CDR3 is made up of 15 amino acids. The CDR3 protein is CASSLGQGVDEKLFF. As DNA, the CDR3 is TGTGCCAGCAGCTTAGGACAGGGAGTAGATGAAAAACTGTTTTTT.

This clonotype came up many times. The V call is TRBV7-2, the J call TRBJ2-5, with D perhaps given as TRBD1 or TRBD2 (6 bases each). V was shortened by 1 base and J by 7 bases, with 22 bases between the two germline ends. Germline V gene sequence: CDR1 SGHTA, CDR2 FQGNSA. This CDR3 has 17 amino acids. This CDR3 reads CASSLVSTGGRSGTQYF. The CDR3 DNA sequence: TGTGCCAGCAGCTTAGTTTCGACTGGGGGGCGCTCTGGGACCCAGTACTTC.

The J gene is TRBJ2-3, the V gene TRBV7-9; D perhaps matches TRBD2 (5 bases). V lost 1 base and J lost 5, with 16 bases in between. Germline assignment: CDR1 SEHNR and CDR2 FQNEAQ (reference sequence). This CDR3 is built from 16 residues. In DNA, the CDR3 is TGTGCCAGCAGCTTAGTCCGGCTACGGGAAGGAGATACGCAGTATTTT. Translated: CASSLVRLREGDTQYF. Combining the CDR3 with reference TRBV7-9 and TRBJ2-3 gives the whole variable domain DTGVSQNPRHKITKRGQNVTFRCDPISEHNRLYWYRQTLGQGPEFLTYFQNEAQLEKSRLLSDRFSAERPKGSFSTLEIQRTEQGDSAMYLCASSLVRLREGDTQYFGPGTRLTVL.

This clonotype was detected many times. This chain uses TRBV20-1 with TRBJ1-1; no clear D gene. The CDR3 has 13 residues. Germline V gene lookup returns CDR1 DFQATT and CDR2 SNEGSKA (reference sequence). Trimming shortened V by 5 bases and J by 0 bases, and 10 bases separated the two germline ends. The CDR3 loop reads CSASDSMNTEAFF. DNA of the CDR3: TGCAGTGCTTCGGACTCAATGAACACTGAAGCTTTCTTT.

This clonotype was seen once. The chain has TRBV12-3 or TRBV12-4 and TRBJ2-1; no clear D gene. The CDR3 has 12 residues. The V end lost 7 bases, the J end lost 10 bases, and 14 bases lay between the germline ends. The CDR3 is CASTTDVVEQFF. The CDR3 nucleotides read TGTGCCAGCACCACGGACGTTGTCGAGCAGTTCTTC.